Below are 11 T cell receptor beta chains sequenced from a single sample in a study of blood T cells in healthy people across ages. Sample-barcoded 5' priming and a J-beta primer mix drove a second PCR of roughly 6 to 12 cycles. TCRdb used MiXCR to reprocess the 5' RACE reads, holding one entry per CDR3 protein. The data show 1 million to 1.2 million distinct CDR3 sequences, approximately 38% seen once. Sequencing was done on a sample of blood. The source is a man younger than 30 in good health.

Only a few counts were recorded for this clonotype. The V and J genes are TRBV2 and TRBJ2-5, with D possibly matching TRBD2 (6 bases). There are 14 residues in the CDR3. Germline loops: CDR1 SNHLY, CDR2 FYNNEI. Between the trimmed V and J ends, which lost 7 bases and 11 bases, there was a span of 23 bases. CDR3 sequence: CASNAGRASSGQYF. The CDR3 nucleotides are TGTGCCAGCAACGCGGGAAGAGCCAGTTCAGGGCAGTACTTC.

The chain links TRBV6-2 or TRBV6-3 to TRBJ1-5; no firm D call. The germline V and J ends were trimmed by 6 bases and 5 bases, with 14 bases remaining between them. Germline values: CDR1 MNHEY, CDR2 SVGEGT. The CDR3 contains 14 residues. CDR3: CASRDHTSDQPQHF. The CDR3 DNA reads as TGTGCCAGCAGAGACCACACGTCGGATCAGCCCCAGCATTTT.

This clonotype was detected once. The rearrangement joins TRBV5-1 to TRBJ1-4; D is undetermined. Germline V gene sequence: CDR1 SGHRS, CDR2 YFSETQ. The CDR3 has 14 amino acids. Trimming pared 0 bases from V and 5 bases from J, leaving 8 bases between. The CDR3 region has the DNA TGCGCCAGCAGCTTGGGGCGGATGAATGAAAAACTGTTTTTT. The encoded protein is CASSLGRMNEKLFF.

This chain uses TRBV19 with TRBJ2-7; D is unclear. The germline V gene encodes CDR1 LNHDA and CDR2 SQIVND (reference sequence). There are 14 residues in the CDR3. Trimming cost V 5 bases and J 0 bases, with 11 bases left between them. CDR3 loop: CASSSPTASYEQYF. CDR3 DNA: TGTGCCAGTAGTTCGCCGACGGCCTCCTACGAGCAGTACTTC.

This clonotype was detected a few times. The chain links TRBV4-2 to TRBJ1-4, with TRBD1 identical over 7 bases. The CDR3 sequence is 16 residues long. Germline V gives CDR1 LGHNA, CDR2 YNFKEQ. V trimming: 5 bases; J trimming: 5 bases; junction bases outside the gene matches: 11. CDR3 DNA sequence: TGTGCCAGCAGCTCAAACCACAGGGGCTCGAATGAAAAACTGTTTTTT. It translates to CASSSNHRGSNEKLFF.

This clonotype was detected only a few times. V usage is TRBV30 and J usage is TRBJ2-4; D remains unclear. Matching the DNA end better, TRBJ2-7 makes the J call doubtful. The CDR3 has 13 amino acids. Germline V gene sequence: CDR1 GTSNPN, CDR2 SVGIG (reference sequence). CDR3: CAWSVPGPSEQYF. CDR3 DNA: TGTGCCTGGAGTGTACCAGGCCCTTCCGAGCAGTACTTC.

The chain links TRBV28 to TRBJ2-5; D remains unclear. V dropped 3 bases and J dropped 7 bases, with 18 bases sitting between them. Germline CDR1 and CDR2: MDHEN and SYDVKM. The CDR3 has 15 amino acids. CDR3 loop: CASSFLVYAWGTQYF. The CDR3 DNA reads as TGTGCCAGCAGTTTTCTGGTATACGCATGGGGGACCCAGTACTTC.

The rearrangement joins TRBV7-9 to TRBJ2-1, with a tentative D call TRBD2 (5 bases). V gave up 8 bases and J gave up 9 bases, with 14 bases separating them. CDR1 SEHNR and CDR2 FQNEAQ come from the germline V gene (reference sequence). This CDR3 contains 12 residues. The CDR3 spells CASVAYEGEQFF. The CDR3 DNA follows: TGTGCCAGCGTGGCTTACGAGGGTGAGCAGTTCTTC.

This clonotype was seen only once. The rearrangement uses TRBV7-2 and TRBJ1-5; maybe TRBD1 (6 bases). The CDR3 contains 14 residues. The V end was cut by 0 bases, the J end by 7 bases, with 10 bases between. Germline CDR1 SGHTA, CDR2 FQGNSA. CDR3 region: CASSLAAGDQPQHF. The CDR3, as DNA: TGTGCCAGCAGCTTAGCAGCAGGGGACCAGCCCCAGCATTTT.

This chain joins TRBV7-6 and TRBJ1-5, with 9 bases that match TRBD1. CDR3 size: 14 residues. Germline trimming cut 5 bases from V and 5 bases from J; bases unmatched to any gene: 4. Germline V gives CDR1 SGHVS, CDR2 FNYEAQ. This CDR3 reads CASSLRDRDQPQHF. The CDR3 DNA is TGTGCCAGCAGCCTCCGGGACAGGGATCAGCCCCAGCATTTT.

Details on this clonotype: This could be a read error, since a much larger clone is one nucleotide away. The CDR3, as DNA: TGTGCCATCAGCGGACAGCTCACAGATACGCAGTATTTT. Translated: CAISGQLTDTQYF. The gene calls are TRBV10-3 and TRBJ2-3; TRBD1 might be the D (6 bases). V dropped 6 bases and J dropped 2 bases, with 9 bases sitting between them. Germline CDR1 reads ENHRY; CDR2 reads SYGVKD. There are 13 residues in the CDR3.